The rows below give T cell receptor beta chains drawn from one sample of a study of immune evolution from preneoplasia to lung adenocarcinoma. Some clones are missing from TCRdb's copy, which holds only in-frame ones; the method was immunoSEQ multiplex PCR. The sample carries roughly 35,000 clones, roughly 74% recorded once. Sequencing was done on a sample of FFPE invasive lung adenocarcinoma tissue. These receptors were taken from a person aged 55 to 75 with lung adenocarcinoma. Both conserved end residues are part of each CDR3. A D gene is named only where the DNA matches it firmly. Size is stated for part of the rows, as once, few or many counts, or as a class when the clone is expanded.

>TRBJ2-7|15|-|TRBV30|-
CAWSVRGTRFGEQYF
TGTGCCTGGAGTGTACGTGGGACCCGGTTCGGTGAGCAGTACTTC
>TRBJ2-2|17|-|TRBV18|TRBD1
CASSPLGQGVGTGELFF
TGTGCCAGCTCACCACTCGGCCAGGGGGTCGGCACCGGGGAGCTGTTTTTT
>TRBJ2-1|13|-|TRBV7-9|-
CASSLSWSNEQFF
TGTGCCAGCAGCTTGTCCTGGAGTAATGAGCAGTTCTTC
>TRBJ2-3|14|-|TRBV29-1|TRBD1
CSVSMTGQADTQYF
TGCAGCGTCTCAATGACAGGGCAAGCAGATACGCAGTATTTT
>TRBJ1-2|14|-|TRBV7-9|-
CASSPQEIGGGYTF
TGTGCCAGCAGCCCTCAGGAAATAGGCGGTGGCTACACCTTC
>TRBJ2-2|17|-|TRBV5-4|TRBD2
CASSRDPGGELTGELFF
TGTGCCAGCAGTCGAGACCCCGGGGGGGAGTTGACCGGGGAGCTGTTTTTT
>TRBJ1-2|13|-|TRBV11-2|TRBD1
CASRRGTGDGYTF
TGTGCCAGCAGGCGTGGTACAGGGGATGGCTACACCTTC
>TRBJ1-1|15|once|TRBV15|TRBD1
CATSRATGVNTEAFF
TGTGCCACCAGCAGAGCGACAGGGGTGAACACTGAAGCTTTCTTT
>TRBJ1-1|15|-|TRBV18|-
CASSPQEGIETEAFF
TGTGCCAGCTCACCACAGGAGGGGATAGAAACTGAAGCTTTTTTT
>TRBJ2-2|17|-|TRBV7-9|TRBD2
CASSAGTSVPGAGELFF
TGTGCCAGCAGCGCCGGGACTAGCGTTCCGGGGGCCGGGGAGCTGTTTTTT
>TRBJ2-2|13|few|TRBV15|-
CATSRDQNGELFF
TGTGCCACCAGCAGAGATCAGAACGGGGAGCTGTTTTTT
>TRBJ2-2|18|-|TRBV11-3|-
CASSLESVGGMNTGELFF
TGTGCCAGCAGCTTAGAATCTGTCGGCGGGATGAACACCGGGGAGCTGTTTTTT
>TRBJ1-4|15|-|TRBV7-9|TRBD1
CASSLSTGAKEKLFF
TGTGCCAGCAGCTTATCGACAGGGGCGAAAGAAAAACTGTTTTTT
>TRBJ1-5|13|-|TRBV9|-
CASSVDGYQPQHF
TGTGCCAGCAGCGTAGATGGATATCAGCCCCAGCATTTT
>TRBJ1-5|16|-|TRBV28|-
CASSPWYRNAGQPQHF
TGTGCCAGCAGTCCTTGGTACAGGAACGCGGGGCAGCCCCAGCATTTT
>TRBJ2-7|16|-|TRBV5-6|TRBD2
CASSGALGLAGPEQYF
TGTGCCAGCAGCGGGGCTTTGGGACTAGCGGGACCCGAGCAGTACTTC
>TRBJ2-2|15|-|TRBV5-1|-
CASSFVVANTGELFF
TGCGCCAGCAGCTTCGTGGTCGCGAACACCGGGGAGCTGTTTTTT
>TRBJ1-3|15|-|TRBV2|TRBD1
CASSFDRGSGNTIYF
TGTGCCAGCAGCTTTGACAGGGGCTCTGGAAACACCATATATTTT
>TRBJ2-5|15|-|TRBV5-1|TRBD2
CASKASGRAEETQYF
TGCGCCAGCAAGGCGAGCGGGAGGGCCGAGGAGACCCAGTACTTC
>TRBJ2-5|9|few|TRBV5-5|-
CASNGTQYF
TGTGCCAGCAATGGGACCCAGTACTTC
>TRBJ2-2|15|-|TRBV5-6|TRBD2
CASSFGLAVTGELFF
TGTGCCAGCAGCTTCGGACTAGCGGTAACCGGGGAGCTGTTTTTT
>TRBJ2-3|14|-|TRBV7-6|-
CASSSQPGRDTQYF
TGTGCCAGCAGCTCACAACCCGGTCGGGATACGCAGTATTTT
>TRBJ2-2|15|once|TRBV25-1|TRBD2
CASSVSSGFSGELFF
TGTGCCAGCAGTGTGTCTAGCGGGTTCTCCGGGGAGCTGTTTTTT
>TRBJ2-2|15|few|TRBV5-4|-
CASSDWGPNTGELFF
TGTGCCAGCAGCGATTGGGGACCGAACACCGGGGAGCTGTTTTTT
>TRBJ2-3|18|few|TRBV18|TRBD2
CASSSMALAGDMTDTQYF
TGTGCCAGCTCGTCTATGGCGCTAGCGGGAGACATGACAGATACGCAGTATTTT
>TRBJ2-1|11|medium-sized|TRBV20-1|-
CRPDIYNEQFF
TGCAGGCCGGACATCTACAATGAGCAGTTCTTC
>TRBJ2-6|18|-|TRBV28|-
CASSSPRAVRSGANVLTF
TGTGCCAGCAGTTCCCCTCGGGCAGTCCGGTCTGGGGCCAACGTCCTGACTTTC
>TRBJ2-7|13|few|TRBV2|-
CASSGLVSYEQYF
TGTGCCAGCAGCGGACTCGTCTCCTACGAGCAGTACTTC
>TRBJ2-5|13|few|TRBV9|-
CASSVGGEETQYF
TGTGCCAGCAGCGTCGGGGGAGAGGAGACCCAGTACTTC
>TRBJ1-2|11|-|TRBV28|-
CASSLSYGYTF
TGTGCCAGCAGTTTGAGCTATGGCTACACCTTC
>TRBJ2-2|12|-|TRBV5-1|-
CASSFGGGELFF
TGCGCCAGCAGCTTTGGCGGCGGGGAGCTGTTTTTT
>TRBJ1-1|15|-|TRBV7-9|-
CASSFLKGANTEAFF
TGTGCCAGCAGCTTTTTGAAGGGTGCGAACACTGAAGCTTTCTTT
>TRBJ2-7|17|-|TRBV4-1|-
CASSQAITGTLTYEQYF
TGCGCCAGCAGCCAAGCCATAACCGGGACTCTTACCTACGAGCAGTACTTC
>TRBJ2-6|15|-|TRBV7-5|-
CARNVRQSRANVLTF
TGTGCCAGAAACGTAAGACAAAGTCGGGCCAACGTCCTGACTTTC
>TRBJ2-7|13|-|TRBV28|-
CASSLGLPYEQYF
TGTGCCAGCAGTTTAGGCTTACCGTACGAGCAGTACTTC
>TRBJ2-7|12|once|TRBV13|-
CASSLQGNEQYF
TGTGCCAGCAGCTTACAGGGTAACGAGCAGTACTTC
>TRBJ2-1|11|-|TRBV27|-
CASRQMREQFF
TGTGCCAGCAGACAGATGCGGGAGCAGTTCTTC
>TRBJ1-3|15|-|TRBV19|-
CASSIAGEPGNTIYF
TGTGCCAGTAGTATCGCAGGAGAGCCTGGAAACACCATATATTTT
>TRBJ2-2|16|-|TRBV5-4|-
CASSSWGTQNTGELFF
TGTGCCAGCAGCTCCTGGGGGACACAGAACACCGGGGAGCTGTTTTTT
>TRBJ2-1|16|-|TRBV15|TRBD2
CATSAAGTSGGDQQFF
TGTGCCACCAGCGCGGCTGGGACTAGCGGGGGGGACCAGCAGTTCTTC
>TRBJ2-7|13|-|TRBV7-9|-
CASSSQGGAGQYF
TGTGCCAGCAGCTCTCAAGGGGGGGCCGGGCAGTACTTC
>TRBJ1-5|16|once|TRBV7-2|-
CASSLSPGPGNQPQHF
TGTGCCAGCAGCTTATCCCCGGGCCCGGGCAATCAGCCCCAGCATTTT
>TRBJ1-3|18|once|TRBV18|TRBD1
CASSPKGQGASSGNTIYF
TGTGCCAGCTCACCAAAGGGACAGGGGGCTTCGTCTGGAAACACCATATATTTT
>TRBJ2-5|14|-|TRBV6-6|-
CASSYRGTGETQYF
TGTGCCAGCAGTTACCGGGGCACCGGAGAGACCCAGTACTTC
>TRBJ2-6|15|few|TRBV6-1|TRBD1
CASRTGGSGANVLTF
TGTGCCAGCCGGACAGGGGGCTCTGGGGCCAACGTCCTGACTTTC
>TRBJ2-2|14|-|TRBV18|-
CASSAKLEGGELFF
TGTGCCAGCTCAGCCAAACTAGAAGGCGGGGAGCTGTTTTTT
>TRBJ2-7|13|-|TRBV29-1|-
CSVGEGSGVEQYF
TGCAGCGTTGGCGAGGGGTCCGGAGTCGAGCAGTACTTC
>TRBJ1-2|14|-|TRBV11-2|-
CASSFSWDTARYTF
TGTGCCAGCAGCTTTTCTTGGGACACCGCCCGCTACACCTTC
>TRBJ1-1|13|-|TRBV28|-
CASSLVGPTEAFF
TGTGCCAGCAGTTTGGTTGGGCCCACTGAAGCTTTCTTT